In its sample, the clone carrying this TCR beta chain was seen a few times. The sample comes from a study of cytomegalovirus exposure and HLA in healthy donors. Vbeta (60) and Jbeta (13) primers were used in the PCR. The method was immunoSEQ multiplex PCR; TCRdb's version includes in-frame clones alone and lacks a portion of them. The sample has fewer than 150,000 clones; about 78% are singletons. Germline-derived CDR1 and CDR2 are SNHLY and FYNNEI. The CDR3 runs 17 residues. V trimming: 3 bases; J trimming: 3 bases; junction bases outside the gene matches: 10. The rearrangement joins TRBV2 to TRBJ2-7, with TRBD1 matching over 11 bases. This sequence was found in a man in his forties in good health and CMV-seropositive. The sequencing input was PBMCs. The CDR3 is CASSDILDRGRSYEQYF. For the CDR3, the DNA is TGTGCCAGCAGTGATATCCTGGACAGGGGGCGAAGCTACGAGCAGTACTTC.